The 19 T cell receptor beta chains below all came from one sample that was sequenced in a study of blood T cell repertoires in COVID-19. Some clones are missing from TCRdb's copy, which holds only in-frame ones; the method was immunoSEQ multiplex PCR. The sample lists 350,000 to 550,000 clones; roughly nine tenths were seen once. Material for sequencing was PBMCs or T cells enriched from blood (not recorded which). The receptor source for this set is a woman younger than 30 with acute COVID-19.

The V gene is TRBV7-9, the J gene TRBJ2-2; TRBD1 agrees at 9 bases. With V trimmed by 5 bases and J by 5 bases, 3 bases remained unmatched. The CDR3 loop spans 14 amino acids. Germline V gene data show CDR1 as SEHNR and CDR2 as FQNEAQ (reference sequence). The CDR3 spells CASSAGQGTGELFF. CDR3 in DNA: TGTGCCAGCAGCGCCGGACAGGGGACCGGGGAGCTGTTTTTT.

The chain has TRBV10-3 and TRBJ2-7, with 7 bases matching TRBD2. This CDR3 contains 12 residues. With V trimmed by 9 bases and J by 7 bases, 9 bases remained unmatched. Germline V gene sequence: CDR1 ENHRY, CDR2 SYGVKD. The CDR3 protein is CAIRDYLGEQYF. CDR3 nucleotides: TGTGCCATACGGGACTATCTTGGGGAGCAGTACTTC.

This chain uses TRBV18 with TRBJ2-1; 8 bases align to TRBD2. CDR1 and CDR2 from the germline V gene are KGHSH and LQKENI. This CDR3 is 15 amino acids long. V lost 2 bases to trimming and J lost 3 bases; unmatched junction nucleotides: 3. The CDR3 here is CASSPMRGDYNEQFF. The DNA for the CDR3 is TGTGCCAGCTCACCAATGCGGGGGGACTACAATGAGCAGTTCTTC.

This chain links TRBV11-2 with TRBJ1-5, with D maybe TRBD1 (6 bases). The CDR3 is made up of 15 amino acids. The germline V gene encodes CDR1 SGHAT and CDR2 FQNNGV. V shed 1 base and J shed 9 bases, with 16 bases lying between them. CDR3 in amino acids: CASSLGGGGAGPQHF. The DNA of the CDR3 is TGTGCCAGCAGCTTAGGAGGCGGGGGGGCAGGGCCCCAGCATTTT.

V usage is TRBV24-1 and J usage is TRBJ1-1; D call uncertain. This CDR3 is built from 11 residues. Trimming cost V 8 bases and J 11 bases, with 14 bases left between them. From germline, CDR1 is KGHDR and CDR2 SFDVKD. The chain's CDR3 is CATTFGGVAFF. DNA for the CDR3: TGTGCCACCACTTTCGGCGGTGTGGCTTTCTTT.

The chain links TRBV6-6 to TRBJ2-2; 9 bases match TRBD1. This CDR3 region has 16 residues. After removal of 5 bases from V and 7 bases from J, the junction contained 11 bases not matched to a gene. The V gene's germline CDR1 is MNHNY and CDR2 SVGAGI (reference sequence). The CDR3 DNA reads TGTGCCAGCAGTAGAGTCGTACAGGGGGCTGGCGGGGAGCTGTTTTTT. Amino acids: CASSRVVQGAGGELFF.

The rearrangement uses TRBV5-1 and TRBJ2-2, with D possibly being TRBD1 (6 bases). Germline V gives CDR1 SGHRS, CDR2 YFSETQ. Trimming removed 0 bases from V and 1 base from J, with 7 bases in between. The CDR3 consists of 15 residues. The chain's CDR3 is CASSLEDRNTGELFF. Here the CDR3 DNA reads TGCGCCAGCAGCTTGGAGGACAGGAACACCGGGGAGCTGTTTTTT.

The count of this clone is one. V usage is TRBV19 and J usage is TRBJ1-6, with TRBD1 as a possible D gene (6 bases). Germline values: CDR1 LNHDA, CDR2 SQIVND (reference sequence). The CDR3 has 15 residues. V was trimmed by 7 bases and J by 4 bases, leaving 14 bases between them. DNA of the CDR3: TGTGCCAGTACCAGGGGACCAACTTATAATTCACCCCTCCACTTT. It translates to CASTRGPTYNSPLHF.

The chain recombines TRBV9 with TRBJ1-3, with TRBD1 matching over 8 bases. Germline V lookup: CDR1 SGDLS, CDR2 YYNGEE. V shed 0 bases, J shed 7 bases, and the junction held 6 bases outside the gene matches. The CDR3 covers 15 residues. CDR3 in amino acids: CASSVEDRVWNTIYF. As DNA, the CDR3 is TGTGCCAGCAGCGTAGAGGACAGGGTGTGGAACACCATATATTTT.

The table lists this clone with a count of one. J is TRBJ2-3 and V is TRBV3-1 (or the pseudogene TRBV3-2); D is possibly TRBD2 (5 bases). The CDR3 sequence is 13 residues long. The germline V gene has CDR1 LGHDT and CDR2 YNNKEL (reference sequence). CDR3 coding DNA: TGTGCAGTAGCGAGAATTAGCACAGATACGCAGTATTTT. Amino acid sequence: CAVARISTDTQYF.

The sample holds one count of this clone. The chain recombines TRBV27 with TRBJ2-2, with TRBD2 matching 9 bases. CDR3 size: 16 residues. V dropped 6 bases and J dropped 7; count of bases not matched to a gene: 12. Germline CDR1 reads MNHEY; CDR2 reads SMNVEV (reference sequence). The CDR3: CASRIAGATGGGELFF. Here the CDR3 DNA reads TGTGCCAGCAGGATAGCGGGAGCGACCGGGGGCGGGGAGCTGTTTTTT.

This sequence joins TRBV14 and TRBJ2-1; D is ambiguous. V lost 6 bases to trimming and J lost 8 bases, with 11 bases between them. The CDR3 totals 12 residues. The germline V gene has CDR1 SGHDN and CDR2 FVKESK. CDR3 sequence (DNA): TGTGCCAGCAGTCAGACTCACTATGAGCAGTTCTTC. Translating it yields CASSQTHYEQFF.

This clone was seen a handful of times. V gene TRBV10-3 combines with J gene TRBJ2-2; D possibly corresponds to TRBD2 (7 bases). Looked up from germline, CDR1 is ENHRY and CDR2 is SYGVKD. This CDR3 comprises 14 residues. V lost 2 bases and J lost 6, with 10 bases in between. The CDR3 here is CAISEGGAPGELFF. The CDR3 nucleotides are TGTGCCATCAGTGAGGGGGGGGCCCCCGGGGAGCTGTTTTTT.

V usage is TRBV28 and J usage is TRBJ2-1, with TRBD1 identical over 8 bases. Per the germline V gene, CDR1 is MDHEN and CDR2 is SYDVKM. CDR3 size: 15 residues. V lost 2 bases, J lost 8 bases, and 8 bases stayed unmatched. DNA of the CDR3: TGTGCCAGCAGTTTAGGGCAGGGGGCGCGGGATGAGCAGTTCTTC. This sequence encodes CASSLGQGARDEQFF.

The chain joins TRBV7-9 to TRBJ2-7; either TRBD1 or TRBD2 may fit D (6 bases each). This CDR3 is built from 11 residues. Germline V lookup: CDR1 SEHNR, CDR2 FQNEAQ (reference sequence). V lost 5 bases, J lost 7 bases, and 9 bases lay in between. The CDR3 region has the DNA TGTGCCAGCAGCAGGGGGGCGGAGCAGTACTTC. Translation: CASSRGAEQYF. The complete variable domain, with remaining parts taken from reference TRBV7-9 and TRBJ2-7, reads DTGVSQNPRHKITKRGQNVTFRCDPISEHNRLYWYRQTLGQGPEFLTYFQNEAQLEKSRLLSDRFSAERPKGSFSTLEIQRTEQGDSAMYLCASSRGAEQYFGPGTRLTVT.

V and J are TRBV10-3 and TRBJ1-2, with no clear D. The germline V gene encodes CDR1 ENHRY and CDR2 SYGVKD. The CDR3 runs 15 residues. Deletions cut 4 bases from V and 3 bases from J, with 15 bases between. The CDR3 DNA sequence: TGTGCCATCAGTGTGTGGGGAGTCGAGGACTATGGCTACACCTTC. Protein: CAISVWGVEDYGYTF.

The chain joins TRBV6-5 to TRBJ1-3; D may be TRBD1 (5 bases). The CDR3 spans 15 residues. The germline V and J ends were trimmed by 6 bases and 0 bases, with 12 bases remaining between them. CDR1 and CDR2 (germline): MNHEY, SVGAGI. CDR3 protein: CASRQYRTSGNTIYF. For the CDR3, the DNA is TGTGCCAGCAGACAATACAGGACCTCTGGAAACACCATATATTTT.

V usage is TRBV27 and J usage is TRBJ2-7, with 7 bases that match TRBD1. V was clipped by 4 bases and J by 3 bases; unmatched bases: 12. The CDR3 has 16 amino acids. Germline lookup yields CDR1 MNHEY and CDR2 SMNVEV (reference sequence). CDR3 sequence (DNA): TGTGCCAGCAGTTCACACAAGACAGGGAAAAACTACGAGCAGTACTTC. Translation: CASSSHKTGKNYEQYF.

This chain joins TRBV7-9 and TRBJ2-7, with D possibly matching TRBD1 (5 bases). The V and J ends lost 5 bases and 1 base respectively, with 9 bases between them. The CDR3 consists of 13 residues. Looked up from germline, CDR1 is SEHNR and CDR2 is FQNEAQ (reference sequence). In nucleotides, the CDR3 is TGTGCCAGCAGCCGAACAGGATCCTACGAGCAGTACTTC. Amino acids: CASSRTGSYEQYF.